The 32 T cell receptor beta chains presented below share a single source sample, sequenced in a study of blood T cell repertoires in COVID-19. Profiling relied on immunoSEQ multiplex PCR, and the TCRdb table lists in-frame clones only, not all of them. The top ten hold approximately 3% of the sample, which has 470,000 or so clones, 70% to 90% seen once. The sequencing sample was made of peripheral blood. Every receptor here comes from a human donor in a cohort sampled during active COVID-19.

In nucleotides, the CDR3 is TGTGCCAGCAGCCGGGACAGTTTAGGAAACACCATATATTTT. Its protein is CASSRDSLGNTIYF. This sequence joins TRBV2 and TRBJ1-3; 7 bases match TRBD1. The length of the CDR3 is 14 residues. Per germline, CDR1 SNHLY and CDR2 FYNNEI. Losses at the gene ends were 6 bases for V and 4 bases for J; bases not matched to a gene: 6.

The chain uses TRBV19 and TRBJ1-2; 8 bases are shared with TRBD1. The trim removed 5 bases at V and 8 bases at J, leaving 10 bases unmatched. In germline, CDR1 is LNHDA, CDR2 SQIVND (reference sequence). CDR3 length equals 14 residues. The chain's CDR3 is CASSLNGQGTGYTF. For the CDR3, the DNA is TGTGCCAGTAGTCTGAACGGACAGGGAACAGGCTACACCTTC.

The chain carries TRBV30 and TRBJ2-3, with D perhaps being TRBD1 or TRBD2 (5 bases each). Germline assignment: CDR1 GTSNPN and CDR2 SVGIG (reference sequence). Trimming left V 5 bases short and J 0 bases short, with 9 bases between. The CDR3 contains 13 residues. The CDR3 reads CAWEGRSTDTQYF. The CDR3 DNA reads as TGTGCCTGGGAGGGGCGCAGCACAGATACGCAGTATTTT. Full variable domain (missing parts from reference TRBV30 and TRBJ2-3): SQTIHQWPATLVQPVGSPLSLECTVEGTSNPNLYWYRQAAGRGLQLLFYSVGIGQISSEVPQNLSASRPQDRQFILSSKKLLLSDSGFYLCAWEGRSTDTQYFGPGTRLTVL.

The chain has TRBV11-2 and TRBJ1-1; the match to TRBD1 covers 7 bases. Germline trimming cut 5 bases from V and 4 bases from J; bases unmatched to any gene: 4. Germline values: CDR1 SGHAT, CDR2 FQNNGV. This CDR3 spans 13 amino acids. The CDR3 loop reads CASSTGVVTEAFF. CDR3 DNA: TGTGCCAGCAGCACAGGGGTAGTCACTGAAGCTTTCTTT.

The chain carries TRBV30 and TRBJ1-5; a weak D match, TRBD1 (5 bases). The CDR3 consists of 13 residues. Trimming removed 2 bases at V and 5 bases at J, with 10 bases between. The V gene's germline CDR1 is GTSNPN and CDR2 SVGIG (reference sequence). CDR3 coding DNA: TGTGCCTGGAGTAGCGGGGGGGATCAGCCCCAGCATTTT. Translating gives CAWSSGGDQPQHF.

The V and J genes are TRBV6-5 and TRBJ1-5; possible D gene TRBD1, 5 bases. Germline CDR1 MNHEY, CDR2 SVGAGI. This CDR3 is built from 15 residues. Trimming shortened V by 1 base and J by 3 bases, and 10 bases separated the two germline ends. The CDR3 sequence: CASSYYAGHNQPQHF. DNA for the CDR3: TGTGCCAGCAGTTACTACGCGGGGCACAATCAGCCCCAGCATTTT.

The J gene is TRBJ2-2, the V gene TRBV7-3; 13 bases line up with TRBD2. Germline lookup yields CDR1 SGHTA and CDR2 FQGTGA. With 1 base clipped from V and 4 bases from J, the junction kept 6 bases outside the gene matches. This CDR3 contains 18 residues. The CDR3 protein is CASSLRGTSGTGTGELFF. For the CDR3, the DNA is TGTGCCAGCAGCTTAAGAGGGACTAGCGGGACGGGCACCGGGGAGCTGTTTTTT. Filled out from reference TRBV7-3 and TRBJ2-2, the complete variable domain reads GAGVSQTPSNKVTEKGKYVELRCDPISGHTALYWYRQSLGQGPEFLIYFQGTGAADDSGLPNDRFFAVRPEGSVSTLKIQRTERGDSAVYLCASSLRGTSGTGTGELFFGEGSRLTVL.

This chain links TRBV28 with TRBJ1-4; D not certain. The CDR3 contains 14 residues. The germline gives CDR1 MDHEN, CDR2 SYDVKM. The V end lost 5 bases, the J end lost 2 bases, and 9 bases lay between the germline ends. CDR3 sequence (DNA): TGTGCCAGCAGTGGAGGAGGGACTAATGAAAAACTGTTTTTT. Protein sequence: CASSGGGTNEKLFF.

The chain employs TRBV19 and TRBJ2-7; 12 nucleotides agree with TRBD1. Looked up from germline, CDR1 is LNHDA and CDR2 is SQIVND (reference sequence). This CDR3 contains 14 residues. V gave up 5 bases and J gave up 6 bases; unmatched junction bases: 5. CDR3 nucleotides: TGTGCCAGTAGTTCTACGGGACAGGGGGCCGAGCAGTACTTC. Amino acids: CASSSTGQGAEQYF.

To note about this clone: At one end, the junction sequence differs from germline, possibly due to a read error. The chain joins TRBV28 to TRBJ2-7; 13 nucleotides agree with TRBD2. In germline, CDR1 is MDHEN, CDR2 SYDVKM. The CDR3 is 17 amino acids. CDR3 in DNA: TGTGCCAGCAGTATCCTTGGAACTAGCGGGAGGGCCTATGAGCAGTACTTC. Translated: CASSILGTSGRAYEQYF.

This clone was seen only a few times. The chain employs TRBV23-1 and TRBJ2-7; tentative D call: TRBD1 (5 bases). TRBV23-1 belongs to the ORF category, with a function that is uncertain. The CDR3 has 16 residues. Trimming pared 5 bases from V and 1 base from J, leaving 18 bases between. The CDR3 DNA is TGCGCCAGCAGTAGGGGATCGGGTGGTAATTCCTACGAGCAGTACTTC. As protein: CASSRGSGGNSYEQYF.

The count of this clone is one. The rearrangement joins TRBV7-3 to TRBJ2-1; 11 nucleotides match TRBD2. CDR1 is SGHTA, CDR2 FQGTGA, per germline. Germline trimming cut 1 base from V and 5 bases from J; bases unmatched to any gene: 4. The CDR3 totals 16 residues. The CDR3 reads CASSLKGTSGHNEQFF. The CDR3 nucleotides read TGTGCCAGCAGCTTAAAGGGGACTAGCGGTCACAATGAGCAGTTCTTC.

As to this clone: Because it lacks the conserved phenylalanine or tryptophan at the end, this CDR3 is likely a read error. No DNA is shown, since the ends of the CDR3 on it are uncertain; the CDR3 is the one TCRdb lists. This chain links TRBV7-2 with TRBJ2-3; TRBD1, as called in the table, went unchecked against the DNA. Counting both end residues, the CDR3 totals 17 amino acids. CDR1 is SGHTA, CDR2 FQGNSA, per germline. The CDR3: CASSLARTASTDTQYFG.

The chain carries TRBV3-1 (or the pseudogene TRBV3-2) and TRBJ2-5, with D perhaps matching TRBD2 (5 bases). Trimming took off 7 bases at V and 2 bases at J, with 17 bases between the two ends. Germline loops: CDR1 LGHDT, CDR2 YNNKEL (reference sequence). The CDR3 extends over 15 amino acids. In DNA, the CDR3 is TGTGCCAGCACATCGGCGGCGGGTGGGCAAGAGACCCAGTACTTC. Amino acids: CASTSAAGGQETQYF.

This chain uses TRBV27 with TRBJ1-1; D might be TRBD1 (5 bases). Trimming removed 6 bases at V and 5 bases at J, with 16 bases between. Germline V gene sequence: CDR1 MNHEY, CDR2 SMNVEV (reference sequence). This CDR3 spans 14 amino acids. The CDR3 sequence: CASSFGGRYTEAFF. DNA of the CDR3: TGTGCCAGCAGCTTCGGGGGAAGGTATACTGAAGCTTTCTTT.

The genes are TRBV24-1 and TRBJ2-5; 9 bases fit TRBD2. The CDR3 contains 15 residues. J lost 7 bases, V lost 3 bases, and 8 bases had no gene match. From germline, CDR1 is KGHDR and CDR2 SFDVKD. The CDR3 sequence: CATSDGSGRLGTQYF. The DNA of the CDR3 is TGTGCCACCAGTGATGGAAGCGGGAGGCTAGGGACCCAGTACTTC.

This clone was seen only once. This sequence joins TRBV4-3 and TRBJ2-7, with 12 bases aligning to TRBD2. The CDR3 spans 15 residues. CDR1 and CDR2 from the germline V gene are LGHNA and YSLEER. The trim removed 4 bases at V and 2 bases at J, leaving 3 bases unmatched. The CDR3 DNA reads as TGCGCCAGCAGCCGGACTAGCGGGGACACCTACGAGCAGTACTTC. It is translated as CASSRTSGDTYEQYF.

The chain's CDR3 is CSVVQRGKTDTQYF. The DNA of the CDR3 is TGCAGCGTTGTTCAAAGAGGGAAAACAGATACGCAGTATTTT. V usage is TRBV29-1 and J usage is TRBJ2-3; D is possibly TRBD2 (5 bases). CDR1 is SQVTM, CDR2 ANQGSEA, per germline. The CDR3 runs 14 residues. Trimming removed 4 bases at V and 3 bases at J, with 14 bases between.

This clone was recorded a few times. V and J are TRBV4-2 and TRBJ1-2; 10 bases are a match to TRBD1. The CDR3 runs 16 residues. Germline lookup yields CDR1 LGHNA and CDR2 YNFKEQ. J gave up 2 bases and V 2 bases, and 5 bases lay outside the gene matches. The CDR3 coding sequence is TGTGCCAGCAGCCAACCTCCGGGACAGGGGAACTATGGCTACACCTTC. Translation: CASSQPPGQGNYGYTF.

This chain joins TRBV27 and TRBJ1-4, with D possibly being TRBD1 (6 bases). This CDR3 spans 17 amino acids. The germline gives CDR1 MNHEY, CDR2 SMNVEV (reference sequence). V was trimmed by 7 bases and J by 0 bases, leaving 18 bases between them. In DNA, the CDR3 is TGTGCCAGCACCTTCCAGGGGCCGATTGCAACTAATGAAAAACTGTTTTTT. Protein: CASTFQGPIATNEKLFF.

This rearrangement joins TRBV5-8 to TRBJ1-3; D not resolved. V gave up 0 bases and J gave up 4 bases, with 11 bases separating them. This CDR3 spans 15 amino acids. Looked up from germline, CDR1 is SGHTS and CDR2 is YDEGEE. The CDR3 DNA reads TGTGCCAGCAGCTTGGCTATACTTTCCGGAAACACCATATATTTT. Protein sequence: CASSLAILSGNTIYF.

J is TRBJ1-2 and V is TRBV4-1; no clear D gene. Germline loops: CDR1 MGHRA, CDR2 YSYEKL. CDR3 length: 14 amino acids. Between the trimmed V and J ends, which lost 4 bases and 0 bases, there was a span of 9 bases. This CDR3 reads CASSRRETNYGYTF. Written as DNA, the CDR3 is TGCGCCAGCAGCCGAAGGGAGACTAACTATGGCTACACCTTC.

The CDR3 loop reads CASSFSPSGQGFHEQYF. CDR3 in DNA: TGTGCCAGCAGTTTTAGCCCCTCAGGACAGGGTTTCCACGAGCAGTACTTC. This chain uses TRBV27 with TRBJ2-7, with TRBD1 identical over 8 bases. Germline CDR1 and CDR2: MNHEY and SMNVEV (reference sequence). Trimming cost V 3 bases and J 5 bases; bases outside gene matches: 15. The CDR3 totals 17 residues.

The chain joins TRBV29-1 to TRBJ1-1; 8 bases are shared with TRBD1. The CDR3 is 17 amino acids. The V and J ends lost 0 bases and 1 base, in that order; junction bases with no gene match: 10. Looked up from germline, CDR1 is SQVTM and CDR2 is ANQGSEA. DNA for the CDR3: TGCAGCGTTGAAGAATTCCGGACAGGGCTGGAGAACACTGAAGCTTTCTTT. Protein product: CSVEEFRTGLENTEAFF.

The gene calls are TRBV19 and TRBJ2-1, with 7 bases fitting TRBD2. The V gene's germline CDR1 is LNHDA and CDR2 SQIVND (reference sequence). Germline trimming cut 5 bases from V and 3 bases from J; bases unmatched to any gene: 4. The CDR3 covers 14 residues. CDR3 amino acids: CASSVLAVYNEQFF. As DNA, the CDR3 is TGTGCCAGTAGTGTCCTAGCGGTCTACAATGAGCAGTTCTTC.

This clone was counted between two and nine times. This chain uses TRBV15 with TRBJ2-4, with 7 positions matching TRBD1. The V and J ends lost 0 bases and 4 bases, in that order; junction bases with no gene match: 3. CDR1 and CDR2 (germline): LNHNV, YYDKDF (reference sequence). This CDR3 region has 15 residues. The DNA for the CDR3 is TGTGCCACCAGCAGAGATCTACAGGGGAAAAACATTCAGTACTTC. Amino acids: CATSRDLQGKNIQYF.

This sequence joins TRBV11-1 and TRBJ1-1; D is perhaps TRBD1 (6 bases). V was shortened by 5 bases and J by 1 base, with 11 bases between the two germline ends. The CDR3 has 14 amino acids. Germline V CDR1 and CDR2: SGHAT, FQDESV (reference sequence). CDR3 sequence (DNA): TGTGCCAGCAGCGCGCTACAGGGGAACACTGAAGCTTTCTTT. It is translated as CASSALQGNTEAFF.

V usage is TRBV7-2 and J usage is TRBJ2-2; 7 bases fit TRBD2. This CDR3 is 16 amino acids long. The V gene end was trimmed by 0 bases and the J gene end by 1 base; junction bases not matched to a gene: 2. Germline assignment: CDR1 SGHTA and CDR2 FQGNSA. The CDR3: CASSLAGGENTGELFF. The CDR3, as DNA: TGTGCCAGCAGCTTAGCGGGAGGGGAGAACACCGGGGAGCTGTTTTTT.

V and J are TRBV19 and TRBJ1-1, with a possible D match to TRBD1 (6 bases). The CDR3 is 16 residues long. Trimming stripped 4 bases from V and 5 bases from J, with 20 bases between. Germline CDR1 and CDR2: LNHDA and SQIVND (reference sequence). The CDR3 spells CASSTGQVSANTEAFF. CDR3 bases: TGTGCCAGTAGTACGGGACAAGTTTCAGCAAATACTGAAGCTTTCTTT.

V gene TRBV4-3 combines with J gene TRBJ2-2; D is unclear. Looked up from germline, CDR1 is LGHNA and CDR2 is YSLEER. Between the trimmed V and J ends, which lost 1 base and 8 bases, there was a span of 8 bases. The CDR3 is 13 residues long. The CDR3 sequence is CASSQAARGELFF. The CDR3 DNA reads TGCGCCAGCAGCCAAGCGGCCAGGGGGGAGCTGTTTTTT.

The chain uses TRBV28 and TRBJ1-2; D possibly corresponds to TRBD1 (6 bases). Per germline, CDR1 MDHEN and CDR2 SYDVKM. Between the trimmed V and J ends, which lost 10 bases and 2 bases, there was a span of 14 bases. CDR3 size: 13 residues. The CDR3: CAKRGIQNYGYTF. For the CDR3, the DNA is TGTGCCAAAAGGGGGATACAGAACTATGGCTACACCTTC.

The rearrangement joins TRBV27 to TRBJ2-5; D is undetermined. The CDR3 covers 12 residues. Germline values: CDR1 MNHEY, CDR2 SMNVEV (reference sequence). V was clipped by 5 bases and J by 5 bases, with 9 bases between them. The CDR3 DNA reads TGTGCCAGCAGTAATTCGGGTGAGACCCAGTACTTC. Its protein product is CASSNSGETQYF.